This TCR beta chain was retrieved from a study of T-cell memory formation after mild COVID-19. Study-wide background: There were largely donor-specific TCR clusters.

TCRdb analysed the 5' RACE reads with MiXCR anew, one entry per CDR3 protein. The sample yields 120,000 to 150,000 distinct CDR3 sequences, less than 20% seen once. Overall study results and limits: Some responding clones appeared in pre-infection memory, suggesting cross-reactive memory joined. Contracting clones from day 15 to 85 had balanced CD4/CD8; later expanders favoured CD4+.

A note on this clonotype: Its antigen is not known.

The germline V gene encodes CDR1 KGHDR and CDR2 SFDVKD. Trimming took 6 bases from V and 0 from J; bases not matched to a gene: 5. CDR3 length: 16 residues. The sequenced sample was PBMCs or a T cell subset sorted from them (not recorded which). The gene calls are TRBV24-1 and TRBJ2-1; 9 bases match TRBD2. This receptor was identified in an adult woman who had mild COVID-19 (a few samples of this study predate the infection). Cell type and time point are not known. Here the CDR3 reads CATSRSGRGSYNEQFF. DNA for the CDR3: TGTGCCACCAGTCGTAGCGGGAGAGGCTCCTACAATGAGCAGTTCTTC.